These 20 T cell receptor beta chains were all obtained from the same sample, sequenced in a study of PD-L1 blockade in urothelial cancer. The data were produced by immunoSEQ multiplex PCR, yet TCRdb's version contains in-frame clones alone and is incomplete. The sample yields around 41,000 clones, approximately 90% seen once. The sequences come from PBMCs, collected around atezolizumab (anti-PD-L1) treatment. The receptors were sampled from a woman aged 55-69 years with urothelial cancer.

Written as DNA, the CDR3 is TGCGCCAGCAGCGAAGGACAGGGGGCAAGTGAGCAGTTCTTC. Its protein is CASSEGQGASEQFF. The V and J genes are TRBV5-1 and TRBJ2-1, with 11 nucleotides matching TRBD1. The germline gives CDR1 SGHRS, CDR2 YFSETQ. Trimming at V came to 4 bases and at J to 9 bases, leaving 6 bases not matched to a gene. The CDR3 consists of 14 residues.

This chain uses TRBV7-2 with TRBJ2-7, with TRBD1 as a possible D gene (5 bases). V was shortened by 4 bases and J by 6 bases, with 10 bases between the two germline ends. Germline V CDR1 and CDR2: SGHTA, FQGNSA. The CDR3 consists of 12 residues. CDR3 sequence: CASSSGQFEQYF. Written as DNA, the CDR3 is TGTGCCAGCAGCTCAGGACAATTCGAGCAGTACTTC.

The gene calls are TRBV5-1 and TRBJ2-5; tentatively, D is TRBD2 (6 bases). The CDR3 is made up of 14 amino acids. V was cut by 5 bases and J by 0 bases, with 11 bases left in between. CDR1 SGHRS and CDR2 YFSETQ come from the germline V gene. The CDR3 here is CASSSGEDQETQYF. The CDR3, as DNA: TGCGCCAGCAGTAGCGGAGAAGACCAAGAGACCCAGTACTTC.

This clone was seen just once. The chain couples TRBV4-1 to TRBJ1-1, with D possibly TRBD1 on 5 matching bases. This CDR3 contains 14 residues. The V and J ends lost 1 base and 1 base respectively, with 7 bases between them. Germline V gives CDR1 MGHRA, CDR2 YSYEKL. Here the CDR3 DNA reads TGCGCCAGCAGCCAAGCGACAGCGAACACTGAAGCTTTCTTT. Amino acids: CASSQATANTEAFF.

The sample holds a few counts of this clone. CDR3 sequence reads: CASSEWAGGRNTIYF. The CDR3 coding sequence is TGTGCCAGCAGCGAGTGGGCAGGGGGCAGAAACACCATATATTTT. The rearrangement joins TRBV7-2 to TRBJ1-3; TRBD1 matches 8 bases. CDR1 is SGHTA and CDR2 is FQGNSA in the germline V gene. The ends lost 5 bases at V and 5 bases at J; junction bases unmatched: 8. This CDR3 is built from 15 residues.

The chain carries TRBV21-1 and TRBJ2-7; TRBD1, the table's D call, was not compared with the DNA. TRBV21-1 constitutes a pseudogene. The CDR3 runs 15 residues. The CDR3 coding sequence is TGTGCCAGCAGCTCGGACACGACAGGGGCCTACGAGCAGTACTTC. This encodes CASSSDTTGAYEQYF.

This sequence joins TRBV29-1 and TRBJ1-1; no firm D call. Germline V gene data show CDR1 as SQVTM and CDR2 as ANQGSEA. The V gene lost 3 bases and the J gene lost 5 bases, with 10 bases spanning the gap. The length of the CDR3 is 12 residues. CDR3: CSVERRETEAFF. DNA for the CDR3: TGCAGCGTTGAGAGGAGGGAGACTGAAGCTTTCTTT.

V gene TRBV28 combines with J gene TRBJ1-1; D is possibly TRBD1 (5 bases). Germline V CDR1 and CDR2: MDHEN, SYDVKM. The CDR3 totals 14 residues. V lost 10 bases to trimming and J lost 4 bases, with 19 bases between them. The CDR3 is CATQLPGLVTEAFF. CDR3 DNA: TGTGCCACCCAACTCCCGGGACTCGTCACTGAAGCTTTCTTT. Full variable domain (outside the CDR3, taken from reference TRBV28 and TRBJ1-1): DVKVTQSSRYLVKRTGEKVFLECVQDMDHENMFWYRQDPGLGLRLIYFSYDVKMKEKGDIPEGYSVSREKKERFSLILESASTNQTSMYLCATQLPGLVTEAFFGQGTRLTVV.

The J gene is TRBJ1-5, the V gene TRBV10-3, with 7 bases fitting TRBD1. This CDR3 has 14 residues. V lost 6 bases to trimming and J lost 4 bases; unmatched junction nucleotides: 6. Germline loops: CDR1 ENHRY, CDR2 SYGVKD. The CDR3, as DNA: TGTGCCATCAGGGCAGGGGGTCAAAATCAGCCCCAGCATTTT. It codes for CAIRAGGQNQPQHF.

The V call is TRBV2, the J call TRBJ2-7; D remains ambiguous. The CDR3 extends over 13 amino acids. Trimming took off 8 bases at V and 3 bases at J, with 14 bases between the two ends. The V gene's germline CDR1 is SNHLY and CDR2 FYNNEI. The CDR3 DNA reads as TGTGCCAGCTCTGAGTCTGATTTCTACGAGCAGTACTTC. Translated, it gives CASSESDFYEQYF.

V and J are TRBV7-2 and TRBJ1-2, with D tentatively TRBD1 (5 bases). This CDR3 is built from 13 residues. V was trimmed by 5 bases and J by 14 bases, leaving 21 bases between them. Germline CDR1 is SGHTA and CDR2 is FQGNSA. The CDR3: CASSLPAGGEGTF. The DNA of the CDR3 is TGTGCCAGCAGCCTACCGGCCGGGGGAGAAGGGACCTTC.

This clone was seen once. V usage is TRBV5-1 and J usage is TRBJ1-1; D is uncertain. The germline V gene encodes CDR1 SGHRS and CDR2 YFSETQ. The CDR3 is 14 amino acids. V shed 4 bases and J shed 7 bases, with 17 bases lying between them. This chain's CDR3 is CASSPFYSPSEAFF. The DNA of the CDR3 is TGCGCCAGCAGCCCGTTCTATTCTCCTAGTGAAGCTTTCTTT.

The gene calls are TRBV10-3 and TRBJ2-1; tentatively, D is TRBD1 (5 bases). Trimming removed 2 bases from V and 3 bases from J, with 8 bases in between. Germline values: CDR1 ENHRY, CDR2 SYGVKD. This CDR3 is built from 14 residues. The CDR3 here is CAISEDRDYNEQFF. The CDR3 nucleotides are TGTGCCATCAGTGAGGACAGAGACTACAATGAGCAGTTCTTC.

The sample holds a few counts of this clone. The chain joins TRBV28 to TRBJ2-7, with 7 positions matching TRBD1. Trimming at V came to 6 bases and at J to 7 bases, leaving 6 bases not matched to a gene. Germline CDR1 is MDHEN and CDR2 is SYDVKM. CDR3 size: 12 residues. CDR3 in amino acids: CASRTGPGEQYF. The CDR3 nucleotides are TGTGCCAGCAGGACAGGGCCGGGAGAGCAGTACTTC.

This clone is termed medium-sized (0.01 to 0.1%). This chain connects TRBV5-1 to TRBJ2-3; 9 bases line up with TRBD2. This CDR3 is 16 amino acids long. V was clipped by 2 bases and J by 2 bases; unmatched bases: 6. In germline, CDR1 is SGHRS, CDR2 YFSETQ. The CDR3 is CASSLFSGSITDTQYF. In nucleotides, the CDR3 is TGCGCCAGCAGCTTATTTAGCGGGAGTATCACAGATACGCAGTATTTT. The variable domain in full, completed from reference TRBV5-1 and TRBJ2-3, reads KAGVTQTPRYLIKTRGQQVTLSCSPISGHRSVSWYQQTPGQGLQFLFEYFSETQRNKGNFPGRFSGRQFSNSRSEMNVSTLELGDSALYLCASSLFSGSITDTQYFGPGTRLTVL.

Notes on this clone: At the DNA level, this CDR3 is encoded by other sequences in the same sample as well. The rearrangement uses TRBV7-9 and TRBJ1-1, with D unresolved. There are 13 residues in the CDR3. Trimming left V 3 bases short and J 2 bases short, with 7 bases between. Germline V gene data show CDR1 as SEHNR and CDR2 as FQNEAQ (reference sequence). The CDR3 region has the DNA TGTGCCAGCAGCTTGTCCCTAAACACTGAAGCTTTCTTT. This codes for CASSLSLNTEAFF.

V gene TRBV6-5 combines with J gene TRBJ1-2; D ambiguous. CDR3 size: 16 residues. V was shortened by 0 bases and J by 7 bases, with 18 bases between the two germline ends. The germline V gene has CDR1 MNHEY and CDR2 SVGAGI. The CDR3 DNA sequence: TGTGCCAGCAGTTACTCCGGGAATCCGGGAGAGGGTGGCTACACCTTC. This gives the protein CASSYSGNPGEGGYTF.

The chain employs TRBV27 and TRBJ2-2; TRBD2 matches 14 bases. The CDR3 contains 18 residues. CDR1 is MNHEY and CDR2 is SMNVEV in the germline V gene (reference sequence). V dropped 4 bases and J dropped 0; count of bases not matched to a gene: 4. This chain's CDR3 is CASSSRTSGRTNTGELFF. CDR3 sequence (DNA): TGTGCCAGCAGTTCCCGGACTAGCGGGAGGACGAACACCGGGGAGCTGTTTTTT.

The chain has TRBV14 and TRBJ2-7; 8 bases line up with TRBD1. Germline V gene sequence: CDR1 SGHDN, CDR2 FVKESK. CDR3 length equals 16 residues. The V and J ends lost 0 bases and 1 base, in that order; junction bases with no gene match: 5. The CDR3 here is CASSQDWGTGSYEQYF. In DNA form, the CDR3 reads TGTGCCAGCAGCCAAGACTGGGGGACAGGTTCCTACGAGCAGTACTTC.

The chain joins TRBV5-1 to TRBJ2-3, with D unresolved. V was pared by 5 bases and J by 5 bases, with 12 bases between. CDR1 is SGHRS, CDR2 YFSETQ, per germline. There are 13 residues in the CDR3. The chain's CDR3 is CASSSVRGDTQYF. The CDR3 bases are TGCGCCAGCAGTTCGGTGAGAGGAGATACGCAGTATTTT.